Included here is one T cell receptor (beta chain) sequence, with context. V dropped 8 bases and J dropped 0 bases, with 23 bases sitting between them. There are 19 residues in the CDR3. CDR1 is SGHTA and CDR2 is FQGNSA in the germline V gene. The sample belongs to a study of blood T cells in healthy people across ages. A second roughly 6 to 12 cycle PCR used barcoded and J-beta primers. TCRdb called the 5' RACE reads again in MiXCR, with one record for every CDR3 protein. The sample includes some 790,000 distinct CDR3 sequences, around 30% seen only once; the top ten take roughly a sixth. This TCR came from an elderly woman in good health. Sequencing used blood. The V and J genes are TRBV7-2 and TRBJ2-6; D might be TRBD1 (6 bases). The CDR3 here is CASGLGLGQGSSGANVLTF. The CDR3, as DNA: TGTGCCAGCGGGCTGGGTTTGGGGCAGGGGAGCTCTGGGGCCAACGTCCTGACTTTC.